This T cell receptor beta chain derives from a study of OX40 agonist ivuxolimab in advanced cancers. As to this clone: The junction does not match germline at one end; this may be a read error.

Produced via immunoSEQ multiplex PCR; TCRdb's table is partial and in-frame only. The repertoire holds 80,000 to 130,000 clones, with approximately 90% as singletons. The CDR3 has 13 amino acids. The V gene's germline CDR1 is MNHEY and CDR2 SVGAGI. The sequence came from an adult with an advanced solid tumor such as melanoma, head and neck, liver or kidney cancer. The chain couples TRBV6-5 to TRBJ2-2, with unresolved D. This material consisted of CD4+ or CD8+ T cells sorted from blood, taken in a trial of the OX40 agonist ivuxolimab. The CDR3 reads CASSYSNTGELFF. DNA for the CDR3: TGTGCCAGCAGCTACTCGAACACCGGGGAGCTGTTTTTT.